This entry lists 32 T cell receptor beta chains sequenced from one sample in a study of T cells after yellow fever vaccination. In TCRdb, the 5' RACE reads were re-called with MiXCR into one record per CDR3 protein. The sample records around 610,000 distinct CDR3 sequences, 13% being singletons. Material: PBMCs, obtained on the day of the yellow fever booster vaccination. The receptors were sampled from a young man who received the YFV17D yellow fever vaccine.

The CDR3 reads CTSSLDTGPTDTQYF. The CDR3 DNA sequence: TGTACCAGCAGCTTAGATACAGGTCCCACAGATACGCAGTATTTT. The rearrangement joins TRBV7-2 to TRBJ2-3, with D perhaps TRBD1 (5 bases). This CDR3 region has 15 residues. Trimming removed 1 base from V and 2 bases from J, with 10 bases in between. Germline assignment: CDR1 SGHTA and CDR2 FQGNSA.

The chain employs TRBV5-1 and TRBJ2-2; D possibly corresponds to TRBD1 (6 bases). CDR3 size: 16 residues. Per germline, CDR1 SGHRS and CDR2 YFSETQ. V was pared by 2 bases and J by 0 bases, with 11 bases between. The CDR3: CASSFRQVANTGELFF. CDR3 nucleotides: TGCGCCAGCAGCTTCAGACAGGTCGCGAACACCGGGGAGCTGTTTTTT.

This clonotype was seen ten or more times. This chain connects TRBV5-1 to TRBJ2-7, with D possibly being TRBD2 (5 bases). Between the trimmed V and J ends, which lost 0 bases and 7 bases, there was a span of 17 bases. The CDR3 is made up of 15 amino acids. CDR1 is SGHRS and CDR2 is YFSETQ in the germline V gene. The CDR3 reads CASSLAGYNWEEQYF. The CDR3 DNA is TGCGCCAGCAGCTTGGCGGGCTACAACTGGGAGGAGCAGTACTTC.

In the case of this clonotype: The junction differs from germline at one of its ends, possibly a read error. This chain connects TRBV19 to TRBJ2-5, with 9 bases fitting TRBD2. From germline, CDR1 is LNHDA and CDR2 SQIVND (reference sequence). CDR3 size: 13 residues. This chain's CDR3 is CACSFSGSETQYF. The CDR3 nucleotides read TGTGCCTGTAGCTTTAGCGGGAGTGAGACCCAGTACTTC.

This chain uses TRBV7-9 with TRBJ2-3; possibly TRBD2 for D (7 bases). Trimming removed 5 bases at V and 2 bases at J, with 14 bases between. Germline V lookup: CDR1 SEHNR, CDR2 FQNEAQ (reference sequence). The CDR3 spans 15 residues. This chain's CDR3 is CASSDLRGATDTQYF. DNA of the CDR3: TGTGCCAGCAGCGACCTTCGGGGGGCCACAGATACGCAGTATTTT.

This clonotype was counted between two and nine times. The chain uses TRBV11-3 and TRBJ2-3, with TRBD1 matching over 7 bases. After removal of 6 bases from V and 7 bases from J, the junction contained 10 bases not matched to a gene. The V gene's germline CDR1 is SGHNT and CDR2 YENEEA. The CDR3 loop spans 14 amino acids. CDR3 bases: TGTGCCAGCAGTTTCTCGGGACAGCCGAATACGCAGTATTTT. Translation gives CASSFSGQPNTQYF.

This chain joins TRBV30 and TRBJ2-1, with TRBD2 matching 9 bases. Germline V CDR1 and CDR2: GTSNPN, SVGIG (reference sequence). Trimming took 3 bases from V and 7 from J; bases not matched to a gene: 7. The CDR3 extends over 14 amino acids. For the CDR3, the DNA is TGTGCCTGGAGGATTAGCGGGAGTTTGAATGAGCAGTTCTTC. The encoded protein is CAWRISGSLNEQFF.

The table lists this clonotype with a few counts. This chain links TRBV5-1 with TRBJ2-7, with no clear D. V gave up 4 bases and J gave up 2 bases, with 10 bases separating them. Germline V gene sequence: CDR1 SGHRS, CDR2 YFSETQ. The CDR3 contains 13 residues. The CDR3 spells CASSLRLPYEQYF. The CDR3 bases are TGCGCCAGCAGCCTGCGCCTGCCCTACGAGCAGTACTTC.

This clonotype was found a few times. J is TRBJ2-6 and V is TRBV11-1; possibly TRBD2 for D (6 bases). V lost 7 bases, J lost 4 bases, and 29 bases lay in between. The germline V gene encodes CDR1 SGHAT and CDR2 FQDESV (reference sequence). CDR3 size: 20 residues. CDR3 nucleotide sequence: TGTGCCAGCAACCCTTCCGGAGGGGCGGATTTGGGTCGGGGGGCCAACGTCCTGACTTTC. Protein: CASNPSGGADLGRGANVLTF.

This chain joins TRBV6-1 and TRBJ2-3, with 7 bases identical to TRBD2. With 6 bases clipped from V and 2 bases from J, the junction kept 2 bases outside the gene matches. The CDR3 sequence is 13 residues long. CDR1 is MNHNS, CDR2 SASEGT, per germline. The CDR3 protein is CASRGTITDTQYF. Written as DNA, the CDR3 is TGTGCCAGCAGGGGGACTATCACAGATACGCAGTATTTT.

The chain has TRBV10-3 and TRBJ2-5; tentatively, D is TRBD1 (5 bases). The length of the CDR3 is 11 residues. Trimming removed 8 bases at V and 4 bases at J, with 8 bases between. The germline V gene encodes CDR1 ENHRY and CDR2 SYGVKD. This CDR3 is CAIGASETQYF. DNA for the CDR3: TGTGCCATCGGGGCGTCAGAGACCCAGTACTTC.

A few counts support this clonotype. The CDR3 loop is CASSLAFEELFF. CDR3 nucleotides: TGCGCCAGCAGCTTGGCCTTTGAGGAGCTGTTTTTT. The rearrangement links TRBV5-1 to TRBJ2-2; D ambiguous. The CDR3 extends over 12 amino acids. Deletions cut 0 bases from V and 10 bases from J, with 7 bases between. From germline, CDR1 is SGHRS and CDR2 YFSETQ.

The rearrangement joins TRBV21-1 to TRBJ1-2. TRBV21-1 is labeled a pseudogene. The CDR3 loop spans 9 amino acids. The DNA of the CDR3 is TGTGCCAGCGTCCGACAGCGGATCTTC. Encoded protein: CASVRQRIF.

V usage is TRBV23-1 and J usage is TRBJ2-5; D gene uncertain. TRBV23-1 qualifies as an ORF whose function is uncertain. The CDR3 length is 10 residues. V lost 8 bases and J 1 base, leaving 2 bases between the germline ends. Here the CDR3 DNA reads TGCGCCAGCGCCCAAGAGACCCAGTACTTC. This encodes CASAQETQYF.

There are a few counts of this clonotype. The J gene is TRBJ2-1, the V gene TRBV10-3; D is unresolved. Germline CDR1 reads ENHRY; CDR2 reads SYGVKD. This CDR3 region has 15 residues. With 3 bases removed from V and 2 bases from J, the gap between germline ends came to 11 bases. The CDR3 DNA reads as TGTGCCATCAGTGATCCGTCCCAAACCTACAATGAGCAGTTCTTC. Residues: CAISDPSQTYNEQFF.

This clonotype was recorded a few times. This chain joins TRBV5-1 and TRBJ2-1, with a possible D match to TRBD1 (6 bases). Trimming shortened V by 4 bases and J by 5 bases, and 13 bases separated the two germline ends. The CDR3 loop spans 14 amino acids. CDR1 and CDR2 (germline): SGHRS, YFSETQ. In nucleotides, the CDR3 is TGCGCCAGCAGCCCGGACAGACCAAACAATGAGCAGTTCTTC. It yields the protein CASSPDRPNNEQFF.

A few counts support this clonotype. V gene TRBV29-1 combines with J gene TRBJ2-5; possibly TRBD1 or TRBD2 for D (5 bases each). Per the germline V gene, CDR1 is SQVTM and CDR2 is ANQGSEA. This CDR3 has 13 amino acids. The V gene lost 5 bases and the J gene lost 0 bases, with 10 bases spanning the gap. CDR3 region: CSVRRGHQETQYF. DNA of the CDR3: TGCAGCGTTCGCCGGGGACACCAAGAGACCCAGTACTTC.

V gene TRBV29-1 combines with J gene TRBJ2-5; the match to TRBD1 covers 9 bases. With V trimmed by 6 bases and J by 1 base, 9 bases remained unmatched. The CDR3 length is 15 residues. Germline values: CDR1 SQVTM, CDR2 ANQGSEA. This CDR3 is CSVSSGTGSQETQYF. CDR3 nucleotides: TGCAGCGTCTCATCCGGGACAGGGAGCCAAGAGACCCAGTACTTC.

The V and J genes are TRBV5-1 and TRBJ1-1; D may be TRBD1 (5 bases). The V gene lost 0 bases and the J gene lost 6 bases, with 24 bases spanning the gap. Per the germline V gene, CDR1 is SGHRS and CDR2 is YFSETQ. The CDR3 is 18 residues long. The CDR3 sequence is CASSLAHLGQARNAEAFF. The CDR3 region has the DNA TGCGCCAGCAGCTTGGCACACCTGGGGCAGGCTAGAAACGCTGAAGCTTTCTTT.

This clonotype appeared a few times. V gene TRBV9 combines with J gene TRBJ2-2, with TRBD2 identical over 8 bases. This CDR3 comprises 15 residues. From germline, CDR1 is SGDLS and CDR2 YYNGEE. The junction had 6 bases not matched to a gene; V was cut back by 4 bases and J by 4 bases. DNA for the CDR3: TGTGCCAGCAGCCCGGGAGGGCCGGCCACCGGGGAGCTGTTTTTT. Its protein product is CASSPGGPATGELFF.

This clonotype was seen only a few times. V usage is TRBV20-1 and J usage is TRBJ2-5, with 7 bases that match TRBD2. Germline CDR1 and CDR2: DFQATT and SNEGSKA (reference sequence). With 0 bases clipped from V and 5 bases from J, the junction kept 15 bases outside the gene matches. The CDR3 runs 17 residues. The CDR3 protein is CSARDASGGGRVETQYF. CDR3 nucleotide sequence: TGCAGTGCTAGAGATGCCTCTGGGGGTGGGAGGGTCGAGACCCAGTACTTC.

This chain joins TRBV6-5 and TRBJ2-5; perhaps TRBD1 as D (6 bases). Germline CDR1 MNHEY, CDR2 SVGAGI. V gave up 4 bases and J gave up 5 bases, with 14 bases separating them. The length of the CDR3 is 14 residues. The CDR3 protein is CASSSGVELETQYF. The CDR3 DNA sequence: TGTGCCAGCAGTTCAGGGGTGGAATTGGAGACCCAGTACTTC.

This clonotype was picked up a small number of times. The chain joins TRBV9 to TRBJ2-3; D assignment may be TRBD1 or TRBD2 (6 bases each). The CDR3 sequence is 15 residues long. The germline V gene has CDR1 SGDLS and CDR2 YYNGEE. V gave up 8 bases and J gave up 6 bases, with 22 bases separating them. The CDR3 nucleotides read TGTGCCAGTACACCCGGGCTAGCGAGGGGGGATACGCAGTATTTT. Protein sequence: CASTPGLARGDTQYF.

This clonotype was counted between two and nine times. DNA of the CDR3: TGTGCCAGCAGCGTGCCACTAGCGGGAGGGGTCCAAGAGACCCAGTACTTC. Its protein product is CASSVPLAGGVQETQYF. The chain couples TRBV9 to TRBJ2-5, with TRBD2 matching 13 bases. The V gene's germline CDR1 is SGDLS and CDR2 YYNGEE. The CDR3 contains 17 residues. With 2 bases clipped from V and 1 base from J, the junction kept 5 bases outside the gene matches.

This clonotype has only a few counts. V is TRBV4-3 and J is TRBJ1-3; no clear D. The ends were cut back, 0 bases at V and 0 bases at J, with 6 bases in the middle. Per germline, CDR1 LGHNA and CDR2 YSLEER. The CDR3 is 15 residues long. CDR3 coding DNA: TGCGCCAGCAGCCAAGAAGGGAGCTCTGGAAACACCATATATTTT. This translates into CASSQEGSSGNTIYF.

This chain joins TRBV6-2 or TRBV6-3 and TRBJ1-1, with D hard to call. The germline V gene encodes CDR1 MNHEY and CDR2 SVGEGT. V was clipped by 7 bases and J by 1 base, with 10 bases between them. The CDR3 is made up of 13 amino acids. For the CDR3, the DNA is TGTGCCAGCACCCCACAGAAGAACACTGAAGCTTTCTTT. Translation: CASTPQKNTEAFF.

The J gene is TRBJ2-7, the V gene TRBV20-1; TRBD1 is a possible D gene (6 bases). V was pared by 6 bases and J by 3 bases, with 18 bases between. CDR1 is DFQATT, CDR2 SNEGSKA, per germline (reference sequence). The CDR3 length is 14 residues. CDR3 DNA sequence: TGCAGTGCGAGACCACGGGACAAATACTACGAGCAGTACTTC. Protein sequence: CSARPRDKYYEQYF.

This clonotype was counted a few times. The gene calls are TRBV5-6 and TRBJ2-1; D is perhaps TRBD1 or TRBD2 (6 bases each). The CDR3 has 16 residues. V was shortened by 4 bases and J by 2 bases, with 16 bases between the two germline ends. CDR1 and CDR2 (germline): SGHDT, YYEEEE. CDR3 loop: CASSQEGGVAYNEQFF. The CDR3 nucleotides read TGTGCCAGCAGCCAGGAGGGGGGAGTGGCCTACAATGAGCAGTTCTTC.

This rearrangement joins TRBV7-9 to TRBJ2-3; 11 nucleotides line up with TRBD2. This CDR3 is 16 amino acids long. The ends lost 5 bases at V and 0 bases at J; junction bases unmatched: 4. Per the germline V gene, CDR1 is SEHNR and CDR2 is FQNEAQ (reference sequence). The CDR3 DNA reads as TGTGCCAGCAGCGCGGGACTAGCGGCTAGCACAGATACGCAGTATTTT. Translated: CASSAGLAASTDTQYF.

There are a few counts of this clonotype. This chain uses TRBV5-1 with TRBJ2-5; 7 nucleotides match TRBD1. Germline CDR1 and CDR2: SGHRS and YFSETQ. CDR3 size: 14 residues. V lost 4 bases to trimming and J lost 2 bases; unmatched junction nucleotides: 5. CDR3 residues: CASSRPGQQETQYF. As DNA, the CDR3 is TGCGCCAGCAGCCGACCGGGACAGCAAGAGACCCAGTACTTC.

The chain combines TRBV7-8 with TRBJ1-2; D might be TRBD1 (5 bases). CDR1 SGHVS and CDR2 FQNEAQ come from the germline V gene. Deletions cut 8 bases from V and 5 bases from J, with 15 bases between. The CDR3 runs 13 residues. In nucleotides, the CDR3 is TGTGCCAGCGCCCCGAGGGACGGATATGGCTACACCTTC. Its protein product is CASAPRDGYGYTF.

Only a few counts were recorded for this clonotype. The chain combines TRBV5-6 with TRBJ2-1; 13 nucleotides match TRBD2. The J segment lost 5 bases and the V segment lost 5 bases, leaving 7 bases of the junction unmatched. The CDR3 spans 16 residues. Germline V CDR1 and CDR2: SGHDT, YYEEEE. The chain's CDR3 is CASRPRTSGSHNEQFF. Written as DNA, the CDR3 is TGTGCCAGCAGACCTAGGACTAGCGGGAGTCACAATGAGCAGTTCTTC.